This T cell receptor beta chain was obtained from a study of vaccination and CD4 T cells after COVID-19. The germline V gene encodes CDR1 MGHDK and CDR2 SYGVNS. Trimming took off 4 bases at V and 13 bases at J, with 11 bases between the two ends. The CDR3 has 11 residues. As to treatment: roughly 11-day PBMC culture with coronavirus spike peptide pools or control peptides (ViraFEST assay). As to this clonotype: Its target is not known.

Cultured CD4+ T cell DNA was sequenced using the Oncomine TCR Beta short-read assay. MiXCR, run by TCRdb on the PCR reads, gives a single entry per CDR3 protein. The sample includes under 15,000 distinct CDR3 sequences, about 30% of them seen just once. The sample here was CD4+ T cells from blood, cultured in vitro, taken after SARS-CoV-2 vaccination. The chain carries TRBV25-1 and TRBJ2-1; D may correspond to TRBD1 or TRBD2 (5 bases each). The origin of this receptor is a human donor who had recovered from COVID-19. The CDR3 DNA reads as TGTGCCAGCAGTGCTGTCGGGGCCCAGTTCTTC. Amino acids: CASSAVGAQFF.